What follows are 2 T cell receptor beta chains derived from one specimen sequenced in a study of T cells after yellow fever vaccination. TCRdb re-derived calls from the 5' RACE reads in MiXCR, one entry per CDR3 protein. The data show 96,000 or so distinct CDR3 sequences, with almost 9% seen just once and approximately 17% held by the top ten. The specimen comprised CD8+ T cells not binding an NS4B(214-222) dextramer, sorted from PBMCs, sampled more than 14 days after the first yellow fever vaccination. The receptors come from a young man who received the YFV17D yellow fever vaccine.

This clonotype was found a few times. This rearrangement joins TRBV2 to TRBJ2-5, with 8 bases aligning to TRBD1. CDR1 and CDR2 (germline): SNHLY, FYNNEI. Unmatched junction bases numbered 19, after V lost 8 bases and J lost 5 bases. The CDR3 consists of 17 residues. CDR3 sequence: CASGLTGTGESVETQYF. In DNA, the CDR3 is TGTGCCAGCGGGTTGACAGGGACAGGAGAATCCGTGGAGACCCAGTACTTC.

For this clonotype: Sequence at one end of the junction differs from germline and may be a read error. This sequence joins TRBV4-1 and TRBJ2-1; possible D gene TRBD2, 5 bases. Germline assignment: CDR1 MGHRA and CDR2 YSYEKL. The CDR3 has 15 amino acids. CDR3 residues: CVSSQESSSFNEQFF. The CDR3 bases are TGCGTCAGCAGCCAAGAGTCTAGCAGTTTCAATGAGCAGTTCTTC.